Below, 31 T cell receptor beta chains from the same sample are listed, as sequenced in a study of blood T cell repertoires in COVID-19. Clones were sequenced by immunoSEQ multiplex PCR, and TCRdb holds only the in-frame ones, with some missing. This sample has fewer than 350,000 clones; 75% to 95% occur once, and the top ten carry roughly 7%. Sample: peripheral blood. All receptors derive from a woman in her twenties or thirties with COVID-19, enrolled during active disease.

The chain recombines TRBV6-5 with TRBJ2-7; 8 bases align to TRBD1. The CDR3 contains 15 residues. Trimming removed 6 bases from V and 4 bases from J; junction bases left unmatched: 11. Germline V gene data show CDR1 as MNHEY and CDR2 as SVGAGI. The CDR3 sequence is CASRSVGQGFYEQYF. The CDR3 region has the DNA TGTGCCAGCAGAAGCGTAGGACAGGGTTTTTACGAGCAGTACTTC.

The chain joins TRBV7-2 to TRBJ2-3; 11 positions agree with TRBD2. Germline-derived CDR1 and CDR2 are SGHTA and FQGNSA. The V and J ends lost 4 bases and 6 bases, in that order; junction bases with no gene match: 9. The CDR3 runs to 16 residues. For the CDR3, the DNA is TGTGCCAGCAGCTCTCCCAGACTAGCGGGACTGGATACGCAGTATTTT. Encoded protein: CASSSPRLAGLDTQYF.

The rearrangement joins TRBV3-1 (or the pseudogene TRBV3-2) to TRBJ2-3; 7 bases are a match to TRBD1. Germline V gene data show CDR1 as LGHDT and CDR2 as YNNKEL (reference sequence). There are 15 residues in the CDR3. J lost 5 bases, V lost 0 bases, and 5 bases had no gene match. The CDR3 spells CASSQEWAGGDTQYF. The CDR3 DNA is TGTGCCAGCAGCCAAGAGTGGGCAGGGGGAGATACGCAGTATTTT.

The chain carries TRBV9 and TRBJ2-1; 8 bases map to TRBD1. Germline V gene lookup returns CDR1 SGDLS and CDR2 YYNGEE. This CDR3 comprises 13 residues. With 6 bases clipped from V and 6 bases from J, the junction kept 5 bases outside the gene matches. This CDR3 is CASTDRALNEQFF. DNA of the CDR3: TGTGCCAGCACGGACAGGGCCCTCAATGAGCAGTTCTTC.

V gene TRBV6-2 or TRBV6-3 combines with J gene TRBJ1-1, with TRBD1 identical over 8 bases. Germline trimming cut 0 bases from V and 3 bases from J; bases unmatched to any gene: 6. Germline CDR1 and CDR2: MNHEY and SVGEGT. This CDR3 is 16 amino acids long. CDR3 sequence (DNA): TGTGCCAGCAGTTACTCGACCCGCAGGGGGCACACTGAAGCTTTCTTT. This sequence encodes CASSYSTRRGHTEAFF.

This clone was observed many times. The chain is built from TRBV30 and TRBJ2-7; the match to TRBD1 covers 10 bases. Trimming removed 4 bases from V and 5 bases from J; junction bases left unmatched: 5. The CDR3 totals 13 residues. The germline gives CDR1 GTSNPN, CDR2 SVGIG (reference sequence). CDR3: CAWMGQGRNEQYF. CDR3 sequence (DNA): TGTGCCTGGATGGGACAGGGGAGAAACGAGCAGTACTTC.

In this sample, this clone turned up once. This chain connects TRBV10-1 to TRBJ2-1; 9 bases align to TRBD2. The trim removed 0 bases at V and 3 bases at J, leaving 3 bases unmatched. This CDR3 comprises 16 residues. Germline CDR1 reads WNHNN; CDR2 reads SYGVQD (reference sequence). The CDR3 DNA is TGCGCCAGCAGTGAGTCCGGCGGGAGGGTCTACAATGAGCAGTTCTTC. It yields the protein CASSESGGRVYNEQFF.

This clone was seen a single time. V usage is TRBV27 and J usage is TRBJ1-6; D is unclear. The germline V gene encodes CDR1 MNHEY and CDR2 SMNVEV (reference sequence). This CDR3 has 15 amino acids. The germline V and J ends were trimmed by 5 bases and 0 bases, with 8 bases remaining between them. This CDR3 is CASSNRSSYNSPLHF. CDR3 sequence (DNA): TGTGCCAGCAGTAATAGGAGCTCCTATAATTCACCCCTCCACTTT.

The rearrangement uses TRBV24-1 and TRBJ2-3; TRBD2 matches at 8 bases. This CDR3 comprises 16 residues. Trimming removed 4 bases from V and 7 bases from J; junction bases left unmatched: 12. CDR1 is KGHDR and CDR2 is SFDVKD in the germline V gene. The DNA of the CDR3 is TGTGCCACCAGTGACGCTAGAGCGGGAGAGATTAATACGCAGTATTTT. This codes for CATSDARAGEINTQYF.

The V call is TRBV28, the J call TRBJ1-1; 9 positions agree with TRBD1. The CDR3 is 15 residues long. Germline lookup yields CDR1 MDHEN and CDR2 SYDVKM. V dropped 6 bases and J dropped 4; count of bases not matched to a gene: 9. CDR3 bases: TGTGCCAGCAGGCAAAGGACAGGGGAGGCCACTGAAGCTTTCTTT. The encoded protein is CASRQRTGEATEAFF.

This chain uses TRBV29-1 with TRBJ1-2; D is possibly TRBD1 (6 bases). V was trimmed by 2 bases and J by 6 bases, leaving 7 bases between them. Germline CDR1 is SQVTM and CDR2 is ANQGSEA. CDR3 length: 11 residues. The CDR3 loop reads CSVERGNGYTF. The CDR3 DNA sequence: TGCAGCGTTGAAAGGGGGAATGGCTACACCTTC.

The chain carries TRBV10-2 and TRBJ1-4; D gene ambiguous. The CDR3 extends over 15 amino acids. With 6 bases removed from V and 5 bases from J, the gap between germline ends came to 16 bases. Germline V CDR1 and CDR2: WSHSY, SAAADI. CDR3 protein: CASSPVGGVNEKLFF. In DNA form, the CDR3 reads TGCGCCAGCAGCCCAGTCGGCGGGGTCAATGAAAAACTGTTTTTT.

The rearrangement uses TRBV9 and TRBJ1-5; a possible D gene is TRBD1 (6 bases). Germline CDR1 and CDR2: SGDLS and YYNGEE. Trimming pared 7 bases from V and 0 bases from J, leaving 11 bases between. The CDR3 runs to 14 residues. For the CDR3, the DNA is TGTGCCAGCGGGGGCTGGGATAGCAATCAGCCCCAGCATTTT. It codes for CASGGWDSNQPQHF.

The chain recombines TRBV27 with TRBJ2-2, with D possibly TRBD1 on 5 matching bases. The CDR3 length is 14 residues. CDR1 and CDR2 (germline): MNHEY, SMNVEV (reference sequence). Trimming took off 2 bases at V and 9 bases at J, with 13 bases between the two ends. In nucleotides, the CDR3 is TGTGCCAGCAGTTTAATAGGGGCAAGGTGGGAGCTGTTTTTT. This codes for CASSLIGARWELFF.

The chain is built from TRBV30 and TRBJ2-2, with TRBD2 matching over 12 bases. Germline values: CDR1 GTSNPN, CDR2 SVGIG (reference sequence). The CDR3 is 21 residues long. V lost 0 bases and J lost 5; bases outside the gene matches: 19. This CDR3 is CAWSVTFITDLAGGMTGELFF. The CDR3 region has the DNA TGTGCCTGGAGTGTAACCTTTATTACCGATCTAGCGGGAGGGATGACCGGGGAGCTGTTTTTT.

The chain joins TRBV21-1 to TRBJ2-7; the table calls TRBD1, which could not be checked here. TRBV21-1 is reported as a pseudogene. The CDR3 runs 12 residues. This CDR3 is CATGQRNYEQYF. Here the CDR3 DNA reads TGTGCCACCGGACAAAGAAACTACGAGCAGTACTTC.

The rearrangement links TRBV6-5 to TRBJ2-1, with D tentatively TRBD2 (6 bases). The germline V and J ends were trimmed by 8 bases and 6 bases, with 17 bases remaining between them. Germline V gives CDR1 MNHEY, CDR2 SVGAGI. The CDR3 is 14 residues long. The CDR3 here is CASSSQGGSNEQFF. CDR3 nucleotide sequence: TGTGCCAGCTCGTCCCAGGGAGGTAGCAATGAGCAGTTCTTC.

The V gene is TRBV2, the J gene TRBJ1-4, with 7 bases aligning to TRBD1. CDR1 and CDR2 from the germline V gene are SNHLY and FYNNEI. CDR3 size: 15 residues. V shed 5 bases, J shed 0 bases, and the junction held 3 bases outside the gene matches. Here the CDR3 reads CASSYRGATNEKLFF. DNA of the CDR3: TGTGCCAGCAGTTACAGGGGCGCAACTAATGAAAAACTGTTTTTT.

This rearrangement joins TRBV28 to TRBJ1-2, with D perhaps matching TRBD1 (6 bases). V lost 7 bases and J lost 7, with 16 bases in between. The CDR3 has 13 amino acids. CDR1 is MDHEN and CDR2 is SYDVKM in the germline V gene. CDR3 amino acids: CASKGGGASGYTF. DNA for the CDR3: TGTGCCAGCAAGGGGGGAGGGGCGTCTGGCTACACCTTC.

This chain links TRBV5-1 with TRBJ1-6, with no clear D. The CDR3 totals 16 residues. V shed 0 bases and J shed 9 bases, with 16 bases lying between them. Germline V CDR1 and CDR2: SGHRS, YFSETQ. In nucleotides, the CDR3 is TGCGCCAGCAGCTTGGGCGGGATTGATTCACCTTCACCCCTCCACTTT. Amino acid sequence: CASSLGGIDSPSPLHF.

V usage is TRBV5-1 and J usage is TRBJ2-3; tentatively, D is TRBD2 (6 bases). Trimming removed 4 bases from V and 5 bases from J, with 8 bases in between. Germline V gene data show CDR1 as SGHRS and CDR2 as YFSETQ. The CDR3 is made up of 12 amino acids. CDR3 sequence: CASSEEGDTQYF. The CDR3 DNA sequence: TGCGCCAGCAGCGAGGAGGGAGATACGCAGTATTTT. Full variable domain (remainder filled in from reference TRBV5-1 and TRBJ2-3): KAGVTQTPRYLIKTRGQQVTLSCSPISGHRSVSWYQQTPGQGLQFLFEYFSETQRNKGNFPGRFSGRQFSNSRSEMNVSTLELGDSALYLCASSEEGDTQYFGPGTRLTVL.

Notes on this clone: Other DNA sequences in the sample encode the same CDR3. V gene TRBV9 combines with J gene TRBJ2-1, with 8 bases that match TRBD2. The CDR3 sequence is 15 residues long. CDR1 and CDR2 (germline): SGDLS, YYNGEE. With V trimmed by 0 bases and J by 7 bases, 6 bases remained unmatched. This CDR3 reads CASSVAGGPRNEQFF. Here the CDR3 DNA reads TGTGCCAGCAGCGTAGCGGGAGGGCCGCGGAATGAGCAGTTCTTC.

V and J are TRBV10-1 and TRBJ1-2; D uncertain. The CDR3 covers 13 residues. V was trimmed by 6 bases and J by 0 bases, leaving 8 bases between them. Germline-derived CDR1 and CDR2 are WNHNN and SYGVQD (reference sequence). CDR3 nucleotides: TGCGCCAGCAGCCACGGGACTAACTATGGCTACACCTTC. It encodes CASSHGTNYGYTF.

Written as DNA, the CDR3 is TGTGCCAGCAGTAAATCGGGAGAGGGTTGGGATACGCAGTATTTT. Translation gives CASSKSGEGWDTQYF. This chain uses TRBV28 with TRBJ2-3, with D perhaps TRBD2 (6 bases). This CDR3 is built from 15 residues. The V gene's germline CDR1 is MDHEN and CDR2 SYDVKM. V lost 5 bases and J lost 6, with 18 bases in between.

The J gene is TRBJ1-3, the V gene TRBV4-1; D is unclear. The CDR3 length is 15 residues. The germline V gene encodes CDR1 MGHRA and CDR2 YSYEKL. The germline V and J ends were trimmed by 4 bases and 0 bases, with 10 bases remaining between them. This CDR3 reads CASSPRRISGNTIYF. The CDR3 bases are TGCGCCAGCAGCCCGCGGCGGATCTCTGGAAACACCATATATTTT.

The chain is built from TRBV2 and TRBJ1-1, with D tentatively TRBD1 (6 bases). Trimming removed 7 bases from V and 1 base from J, with 16 bases in between. This CDR3 has 15 amino acids. CDR1 is SNHLY and CDR2 is FYNNEI in the germline V gene. The chain's CDR3 is CASMNGGFSNTEAFF. The CDR3 nucleotides read TGTGCCAGCATGAATGGGGGCTTTTCGAACACTGAAGCTTTCTTT.

The chain employs TRBV18 and TRBJ1-4, with a possible D match to TRBD1 (5 bases). Trimming cost V 3 bases and J 5 bases, with 10 bases left between them. Germline CDR1 and CDR2: KGHSH and LQKENI. The CDR3 sequence is 14 residues long. The CDR3 nucleotides are TGTGCCAGCTCACCGACAGTGGGGAATGAAAAACTGTTTTTT. Protein: CASSPTVGNEKLFF.

The CDR3 coding sequence is TGCGCCAGCAGCCGAACCCGGGACAGGGCAAATTCACCCCTCCACTTT. Translated: CASSRTRDRANSPLHF. The V call is TRBV4-1, the J call TRBJ1-6; 9 positions match TRBD1. Germline trimming cut 4 bases from V and 7 bases from J; bases unmatched to any gene: 8. The CDR3 is 16 amino acids. CDR1 is MGHRA, CDR2 YSYEKL, per germline.

CDR3: CASSSTRGQSYEQYF. The CDR3 DNA sequence: TGTGCCAGTAGTTCCACAAGAGGACAGTCCTACGAGCAGTACTTC. V gene TRBV19 combines with J gene TRBJ2-7; a possible D gene is TRBD1 (6 bases). V lost 5 bases and J 1 base, leaving 15 bases between the germline ends. The CDR3 consists of 15 residues. CDR1 LNHDA and CDR2 SQIVND come from the germline V gene (reference sequence).

The sample holds one count of this clone. This chain links TRBV7-3 with TRBJ2-6; D call uncertain. Germline values: CDR1 SGHTA, CDR2 FQGTGA. This CDR3 region has 16 residues. V was clipped by 5 bases and J by 4 bases, with 15 bases between them. The CDR3 region is CASSESQVPGANVLTF. CDR3 coding DNA: TGTGCCAGCAGCGAATCGCAGGTTCCCGGGGCCAACGTCCTGACTTTC. Combining the CDR3 with reference TRBV7-3 and TRBJ2-6 gives the whole variable domain GAGVSQTPSNKVTEKGKYVELRCDPISGHTALYWYRQSLGQGPEFLIYFQGTGAADDSGLPNDRFFAVRPEGSVSTLKIQRTERGDSAVYLCASSESQVPGANVLTFGAGSRLTVL.

V gene TRBV27 combines with J gene TRBJ1-2, with 7 bases identical to TRBD1. Germline trimming cut 4 bases from V and 3 bases from J; bases unmatched to any gene: 5. Germline assignment: CDR1 MNHEY and CDR2 SMNVEV (reference sequence). CDR3 length equals 14 residues. CDR3: CASSSRDRYYGYTF. CDR3 nucleotides: TGTGCCAGCAGTTCCCGGGACAGATACTATGGCTACACCTTC.